The subject of this entry is one T cell receptor beta chain. Germline lookup yields CDR1 SGHVS and CDR2 FNYEAQ. V lost 5 bases and J lost 0, with 16 bases in between. CDR3 length: 16 residues. This sample is drawn from a study of blood T cell repertoires in COVID-19. Study-level background: The samples span acute and convalescent COVID-19 from the United States, Italy and Spain. PBMCs, B-cell-depleted T cells, or T cells were the source of the cDNA or gDNA that made up the material.

Per the original data handling: Using reference gene primer amplification, nucleated cell counts were estimated. Assay used: immunoSEQ multiplex PCR; TCRdb lists only in-frame clones, some missing. That table supplies the V and J calls and clone size; D and trimming were determined from the DNA. The sample includes approximately 64,000 clones, about 88% of them seen just once. Sequenced: peripheral blood. The receptor was isolated from a man in his 70s with acute or convalescent COVID-19. V gene TRBV7-6 combines with J gene TRBJ2-5; D is perhaps TRBD2 (5 bases). The CDR3 reads CASSHGLSSDQETQYF. The CDR3 DNA sequence: TGTGCCAGCAGCCATGGACTCTCCAGCGACCAAGAGACCCAGTACTTC.